The present TCR beta chain was sequenced within a study of blood T cells in healthy people across ages. Every donor provided ten milliliters of peripheral blood. Regarding this clonotype: Its specificity is unknown.

Overall study results and limits: The study could not conclusively compare naive and antigen-experienced cells, given its unsorted PBMCs. Higher diversity, along with more naive CD4+ cells, distinguished long-lived donors from aged donors.

Alongside a J-beta primer mix, a sample-barcoded 5' primer served in a second PCR lasting roughly 6 to 11 cycles. Unique molecular identifiers of 12 random nucleotides labeled each cDNA. TCRdb re-called the 5' RACE reads with MiXCR, one entry per CDR3 protein. The sample records around 1.5 million distinct CDR3 sequences, around 59% being singletons. Specimen: blood. The TCR originated in a man aged 18 to 29 in good health.

The CDR3: CSVDANSGSGTEAFF. In DNA, the CDR3 is TGCAGCGTTGACGCCAACTCCGGGTCAGGCACTGAAGCTTTCTTT. V usage is TRBV29-1 and J usage is TRBJ1-1; no reliable D call. There are 15 residues in the CDR3. The germline V gene has CDR1 SQVTM and CDR2 ANQGSEA. V gave up 3 bases and J gave up 4 bases, with 18 bases separating them.